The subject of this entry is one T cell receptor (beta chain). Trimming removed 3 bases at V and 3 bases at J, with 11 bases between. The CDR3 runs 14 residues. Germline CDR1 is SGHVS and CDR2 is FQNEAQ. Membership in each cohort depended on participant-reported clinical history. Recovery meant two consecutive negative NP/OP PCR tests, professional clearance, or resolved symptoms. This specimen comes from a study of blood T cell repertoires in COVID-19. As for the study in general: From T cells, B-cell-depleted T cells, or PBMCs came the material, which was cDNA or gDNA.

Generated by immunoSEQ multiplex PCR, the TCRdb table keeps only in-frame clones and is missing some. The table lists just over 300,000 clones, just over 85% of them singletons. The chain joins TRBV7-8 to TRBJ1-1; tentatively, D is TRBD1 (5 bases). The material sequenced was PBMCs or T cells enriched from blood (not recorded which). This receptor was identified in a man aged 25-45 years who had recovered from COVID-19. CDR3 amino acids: CASSFGLGHTEAFF. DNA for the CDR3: TGTGCCAGCAGCTTTGGTCTGGGGCACACTGAAGCTTTCTTT. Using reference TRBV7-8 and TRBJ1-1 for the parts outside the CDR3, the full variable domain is GAGVSQSPRYKVAKRGQDVALRCDPISGHVSLFWYQQALGQGPEFLTYFQNEAQLDKSGLPSDRFFAERPEGSVSTLKIQRTQQEDSAVYLCASSFGLGHTEAFFGQGTRLTVV.